This TCR beta chain emerged from a study of blood T cell repertoires in COVID-19. About the study: T cells, B-cell-depleted T cells, or PBMCs provided the cDNA or gDNA that served as material.

Participants spanned ages about 18 to 100 years and resided in fewer than 30 US areas. V was clipped by 2 bases and J by 2 bases, with 18 bases between them. Germline assignment: CDR1 ENHRY and CDR2 SYGVKD. CDR3 length: 17 residues. In the original processing: Reference gene primer amplification in the assay estimated nucleated cell counts. TCRdb's table, derived via immunoSEQ multiplex PCR, lists solely in-frame clones and lacks some. V, J and clone size reflect that table, while D and trimming were determined from the DNA. The sample shows 200,000 to 250,000 clones, 80% to 90% of them seen only once.

The genes are TRBV10-3 and TRBJ2-5, with D maybe TRBD1 (6 bases). The receptor's source is a woman between 40 and 50 years old with acute COVID-19. Sequenced: PBMCs or T cells enriched from blood (not recorded which). In nucleotides, the CDR3 is TGTGCCATCAGTGAGCCTGAGATCAGGCAGGGGCAAGAGACCCAGTACTTC. Its translation is CAISEPEIRQGQETQYF.